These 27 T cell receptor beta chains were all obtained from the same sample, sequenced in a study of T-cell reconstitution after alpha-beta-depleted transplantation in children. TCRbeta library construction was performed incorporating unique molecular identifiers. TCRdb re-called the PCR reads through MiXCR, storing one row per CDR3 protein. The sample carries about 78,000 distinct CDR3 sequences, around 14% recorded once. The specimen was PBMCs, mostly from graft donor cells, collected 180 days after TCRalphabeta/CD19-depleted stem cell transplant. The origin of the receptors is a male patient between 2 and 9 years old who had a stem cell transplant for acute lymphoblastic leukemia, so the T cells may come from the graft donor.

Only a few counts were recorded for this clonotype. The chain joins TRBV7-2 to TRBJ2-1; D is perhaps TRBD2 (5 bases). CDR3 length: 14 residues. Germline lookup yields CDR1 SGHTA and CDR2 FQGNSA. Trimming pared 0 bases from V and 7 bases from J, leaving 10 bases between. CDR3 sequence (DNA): TGTGCCAGCAGCTTAGCGCGGGCTCCTAATGAGCAGTTCTTC. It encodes CASSLARAPNEQFF.

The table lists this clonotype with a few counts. The CDR3 reads CSALDRRNQPQHF. The CDR3 bases are TGCAGTGCTCTGGACAGGAGGAATCAGCCCCAGCATTTT. The chain has TRBV20-1 and TRBJ1-5; 7 bases fit TRBD1. V shed 5 bases, J shed 4 bases, and the junction held 5 bases outside the gene matches. Germline loops: CDR1 DFQATT, CDR2 SNEGSKA (reference sequence). The CDR3 loop spans 13 amino acids.

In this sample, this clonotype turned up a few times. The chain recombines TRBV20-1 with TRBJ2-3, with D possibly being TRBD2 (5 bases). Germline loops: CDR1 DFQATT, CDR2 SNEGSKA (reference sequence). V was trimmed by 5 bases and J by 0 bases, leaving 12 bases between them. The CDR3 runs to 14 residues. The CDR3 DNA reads TGCAGTGCTCGTTTTGGCGGGAGCACAGATACGCAGTATTTT. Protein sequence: CSARFGGSTDTQYF.

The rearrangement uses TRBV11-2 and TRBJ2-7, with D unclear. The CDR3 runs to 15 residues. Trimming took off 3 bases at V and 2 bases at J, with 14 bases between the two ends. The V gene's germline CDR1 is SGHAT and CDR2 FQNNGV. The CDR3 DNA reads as TGTGCCAGCAGCTTCGTCGTAGGCTACACCTACGAGCAGTACTTC. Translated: CASSFVVGYTYEQYF.

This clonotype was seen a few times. CDR3 loop: CASSVNYRDPSLNTGELFF. CDR3 nucleotide sequence: TGTGCCAGCAGCGTAAACTACCGGGACCCTAGTCTCAACACCGGGGAGCTGTTTTTT. J is TRBJ2-2 and V is TRBV9; D tentatively reads TRBD1 or TRBD2 (5 bases each). V lost 1 base to trimming and J lost 2 bases, with 21 bases between them. The CDR3 length is 19 residues. Germline V lookup: CDR1 SGDLS, CDR2 YYNGEE.

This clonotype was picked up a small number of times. In DNA form, the CDR3 reads TGTGCCACCAGTGATTGGGGACAGGACACCGGGGAGCTGTTTTTT. Translated, it gives CATSDWGQDTGELFF. The V gene is TRBV24-1, the J gene TRBJ2-2, with 8 bases matching TRBD1. The CDR3 runs to 15 residues. With 2 bases clipped from V and 3 bases from J, the junction kept 1 base outside the gene matches. CDR1 and CDR2 (germline): KGHDR, SFDVKD.

CDR3: CSAFNRGAYGYTF. The DNA of the CDR3 is TGCAGTGCATTTAACAGGGGTGCCTATGGCTACACCTTC. The chain couples TRBV20-1 to TRBJ1-2, with TRBD1 matching 7 bases. CDR1 is DFQATT and CDR2 is SNEGSKA in the germline V gene (reference sequence). Unmatched junction bases numbered 8, after V lost 6 bases and J lost 4 bases. The CDR3 spans 13 residues.

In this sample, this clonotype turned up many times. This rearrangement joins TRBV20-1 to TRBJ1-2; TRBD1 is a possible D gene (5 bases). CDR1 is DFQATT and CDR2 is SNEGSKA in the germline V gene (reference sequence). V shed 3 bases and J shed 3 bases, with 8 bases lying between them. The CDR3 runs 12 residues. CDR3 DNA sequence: TGCAGTGCTAGTAAAGGGGACTATGGCTACACCTTC. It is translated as CSASKGDYGYTF.

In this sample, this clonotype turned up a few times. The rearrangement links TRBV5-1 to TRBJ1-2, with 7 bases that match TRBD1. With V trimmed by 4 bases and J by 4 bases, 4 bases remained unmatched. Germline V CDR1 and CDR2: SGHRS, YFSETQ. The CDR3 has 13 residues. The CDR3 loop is CASSNRDSYGYTF. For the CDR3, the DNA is TGCGCCAGCAGCAACCGGGACAGCTATGGCTACACCTTC.

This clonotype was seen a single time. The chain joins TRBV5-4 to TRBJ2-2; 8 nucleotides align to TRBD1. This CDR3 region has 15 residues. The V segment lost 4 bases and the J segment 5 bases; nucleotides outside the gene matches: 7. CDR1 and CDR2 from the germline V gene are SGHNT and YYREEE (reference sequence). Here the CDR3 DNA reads TGTGCCAGCAGCCTAACCGGACAGGGAACCGGGGAGCTGTTTTTT. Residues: CASSLTGQGTGELFF.

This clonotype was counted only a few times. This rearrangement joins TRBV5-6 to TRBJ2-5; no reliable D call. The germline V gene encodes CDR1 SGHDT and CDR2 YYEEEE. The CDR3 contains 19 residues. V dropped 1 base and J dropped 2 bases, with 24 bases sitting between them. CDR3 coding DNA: TGTGCCAGCAGCTTGAGATCACGCTCCAAGGGTGGTGAACAAGAGACCCAGTACTTC. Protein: CASSLRSRSKGGEQETQYF.

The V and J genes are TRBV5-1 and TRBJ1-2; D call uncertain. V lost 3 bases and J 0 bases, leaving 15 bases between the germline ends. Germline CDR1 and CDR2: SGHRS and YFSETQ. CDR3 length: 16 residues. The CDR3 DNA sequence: TGCGCCAGCAGCTCCGGGGAGGGCCTTGCTAACTATGGCTACACCTTC. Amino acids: CASSSGEGLANYGYTF.

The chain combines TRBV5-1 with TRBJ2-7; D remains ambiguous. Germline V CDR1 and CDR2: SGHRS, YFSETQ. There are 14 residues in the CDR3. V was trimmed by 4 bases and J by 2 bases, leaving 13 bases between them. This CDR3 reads CASSPGSGPYEQYF. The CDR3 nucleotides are TGCGCCAGCAGCCCCGGATCAGGTCCCTACGAGCAGTACTTC.

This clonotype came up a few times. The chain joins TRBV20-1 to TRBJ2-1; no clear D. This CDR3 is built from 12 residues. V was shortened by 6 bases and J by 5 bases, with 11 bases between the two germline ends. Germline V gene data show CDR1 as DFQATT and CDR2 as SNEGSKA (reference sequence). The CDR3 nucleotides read TGCAGTGCCAGGAATTGGAACAATGAGCAGTTCTTC. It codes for CSARNWNNEQFF.

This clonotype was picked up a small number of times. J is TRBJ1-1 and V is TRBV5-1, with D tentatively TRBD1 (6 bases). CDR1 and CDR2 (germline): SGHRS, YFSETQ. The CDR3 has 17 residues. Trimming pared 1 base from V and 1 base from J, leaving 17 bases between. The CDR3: CASSLSPYTGRNTEAFF. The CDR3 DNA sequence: TGCGCCAGCAGCTTGTCGCCTTATACAGGGAGGAACACTGAAGCTTTCTTT.

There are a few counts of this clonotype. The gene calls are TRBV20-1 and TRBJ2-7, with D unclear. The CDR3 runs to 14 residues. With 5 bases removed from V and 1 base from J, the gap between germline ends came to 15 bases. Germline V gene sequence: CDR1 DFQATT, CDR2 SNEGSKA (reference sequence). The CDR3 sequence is CSAPTEIESYEQYF. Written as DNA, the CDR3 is TGCAGTGCTCCTACAGAGATAGAGTCCTACGAGCAGTACTTC.

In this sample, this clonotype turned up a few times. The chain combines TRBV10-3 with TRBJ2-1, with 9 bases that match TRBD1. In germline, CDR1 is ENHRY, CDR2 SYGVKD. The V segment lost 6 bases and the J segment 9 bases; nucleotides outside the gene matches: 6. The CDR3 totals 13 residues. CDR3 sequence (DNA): TGTGCCATCAGCGGACAGGGGTACGGTGAGCAGTTCTTC. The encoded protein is CAISGQGYGEQFF.

Here the CDR3 reads CAINSGPGAGFYGYTF. CDR3 bases: TGTGCCATCAATTCTGGCCCAGGAGCGGGGTTCTATGGCTACACCTTC. The rearrangement links TRBV10-3 to TRBJ1-2; no clear D. Germline V gives CDR1 ENHRY, CDR2 SYGVKD. The CDR3 is made up of 16 amino acids. V was clipped by 7 bases and J by 4 bases, with 22 bases between them.

CDR3 DNA sequence: TGTGCCAGCAGCATTCAGGGGGCCCCCTCCTACGAGCAGTACTTC. This codes for CASSIQGAPSYEQYF. The chain carries TRBV11-2 and TRBJ2-7; TRBD1 matches at 8 bases. Germline V gene lookup returns CDR1 SGHAT and CDR2 FQNNGV. Trimming at V came to 5 bases and at J to 0 bases, leaving 6 bases not matched to a gene. The CDR3 extends over 15 amino acids.

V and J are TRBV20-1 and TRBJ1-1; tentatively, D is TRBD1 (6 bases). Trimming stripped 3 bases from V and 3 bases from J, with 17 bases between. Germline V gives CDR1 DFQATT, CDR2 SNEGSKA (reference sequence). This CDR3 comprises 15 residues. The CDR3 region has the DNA TGCAGTGCTAGGTCGGGACACCCTGGTTACACTGAAGCTTTCTTT. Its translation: CSARSGHPGYTEAFF.

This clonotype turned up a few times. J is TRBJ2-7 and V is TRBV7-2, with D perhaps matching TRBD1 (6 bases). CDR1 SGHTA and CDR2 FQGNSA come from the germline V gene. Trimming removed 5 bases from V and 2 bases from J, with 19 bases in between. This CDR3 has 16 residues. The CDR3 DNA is TGTGCCAGCAGCAGAAGAGGGTGGGACAACGCCTACGAGCAGTACTTC. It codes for CASSRRGWDNAYEQYF.

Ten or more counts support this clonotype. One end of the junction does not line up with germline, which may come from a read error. The CDR3 reads CASSFGSVWDSDNEQFF. The CDR3 DNA reads as TGCGCCAGCAGCTTTGGATCCGTTTGGGACTCCGACAATGAGCAGTTCTTC. The rearrangement links TRBV5-1 to TRBJ2-1; tentatively, D is TRBD2 (6 bases). The CDR3 has 17 residues. The germline gives CDR1 SGHRS, CDR2 YFSETQ.

For the CDR3, the DNA is TGTGCCAGCAGCCAAGGTAGCCCCCTAATCGATGAGCAGTTCTTC. Its translation: CASSQGSPLIDEQFF. The chain employs TRBV4-2 and TRBJ2-1; D is ambiguous. This CDR3 is built from 15 residues. Germline CDR1 reads LGHNA; CDR2 reads YNFKEQ. Trimming cost V 1 base and J 8 bases, with 15 bases left between them.

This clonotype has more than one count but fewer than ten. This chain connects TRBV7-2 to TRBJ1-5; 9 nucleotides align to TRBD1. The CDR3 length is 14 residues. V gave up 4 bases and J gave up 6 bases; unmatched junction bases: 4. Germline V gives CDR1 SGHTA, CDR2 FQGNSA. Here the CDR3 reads CASSSQGAVQPQHF. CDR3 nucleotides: TGTGCCAGCAGCTCACAGGGGGCAGTTCAGCCCCAGCATTTT. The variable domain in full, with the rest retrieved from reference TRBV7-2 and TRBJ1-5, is GAGVSQSPSNKVTEKGKDVELRCDPISGHTALYWYRQSLGQGLEFLIYFQGNSAPDKSGLPSDRFSAERTGGSVSTLTIQRTQQEDSAVYLCASSSQGAVQPQHFGDGTRLSIL.

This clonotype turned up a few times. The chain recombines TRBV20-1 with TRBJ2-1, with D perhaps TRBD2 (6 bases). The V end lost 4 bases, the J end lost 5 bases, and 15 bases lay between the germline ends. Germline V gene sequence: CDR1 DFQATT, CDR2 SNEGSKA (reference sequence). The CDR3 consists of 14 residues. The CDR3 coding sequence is TGCAGTGCTAACGAAAGGAGGACTAACAATGAGCAGTTCTTC. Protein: CSANERRTNNEQFF.

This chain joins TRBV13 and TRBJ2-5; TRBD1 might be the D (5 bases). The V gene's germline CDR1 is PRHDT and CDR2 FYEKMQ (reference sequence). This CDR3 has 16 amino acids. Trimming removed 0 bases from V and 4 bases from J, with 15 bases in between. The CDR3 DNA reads TGTGCCAGCAGCTTAGGGCGGCAGGGTACGGGAGAGACCCAGTACTTC. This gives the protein CASSLGRQGTGETQYF.

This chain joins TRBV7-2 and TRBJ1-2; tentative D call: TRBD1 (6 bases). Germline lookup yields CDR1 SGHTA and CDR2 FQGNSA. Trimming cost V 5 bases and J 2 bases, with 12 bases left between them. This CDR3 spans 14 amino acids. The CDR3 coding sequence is TGTGCCAGCAGCAAATCCACAGGGAACTATGGCTACACCTTC. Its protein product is CASSKSTGNYGYTF. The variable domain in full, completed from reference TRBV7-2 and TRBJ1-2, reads GAGVSQSPSNKVTEKGKDVELRCDPISGHTALYWYRQSLGQGLEFLIYFQGNSAPDKSGLPSDRFSAERTGGSVSTLTIQRTQQEDSAVYLCASSKSTGNYGYTFGSGTRLTVV.